This TCR beta chain was profiled in a study of shared T cell receptors in the human thymus. This CDR3 region has 13 residues. CDR1 and CDR2 (germline): SGHDT, YYEEEE. V lost 1 base to trimming and J lost 8 bases; unmatched junction nucleotides: 6. The method was immunoSEQ multiplex PCR; TCRdb's version includes in-frame clones alone and lacks a portion of them. The sample contains roughly 500,000 clones, more than 75% of which appear only once. This sample was shared with a second study, whose subject was human thymus T cells. That work adds: In corrective heart surgery, resections were taken, and these provided the thymus tissue. Usage of V and J genes appeared biased in thymic and blood repertoires.

The V call is TRBV5-6, the J call TRBJ2-7; 7 nucleotides match TRBD2. This clonotype was obtained from a boy younger than two with a congenital heart defect. The sequenced sample was thymocytes. The CDR3 nucleotides read TGTGCCAGCAGCTTGAGGACTAGATACAAGCAGTACTTC. Translated, it gives CASSLRTRYKQYF.